Listed here are 26 T cell receptor beta chains from one sample, sequenced in a study of T cell changes during pregnancy in multiple sclerosis (dated by TCRdb to 2018 to 2020). Library creation used the immunoSEQ multiplex PCR assay. The source is immuneACCESS, and TCRdb retained only in-frame sequences with V and J called. Part of the clones is not carried over; for the studies checked, unresolved V genes explain less than half of this, and the remainder is unexplained. In all, the sample holds under 60,000 clones, and 85% to 95% of those were seen once. Less than 0.3% of the sample is taken by the ten largest. The starting material was CD4+ T cells from peripheral blood mononuclear cells, obtained in the third trimester of pregnancy. The receptors stem from a female donor with multiple sclerosis, enrolled in a pregnancy study.

The chain uses TRBV19 and TRBJ2-5; TRBD2 matches at 13 bases. CDR3 size: 16 residues. Trimming cost V 6 bases and J 5 bases; bases outside gene matches: 9. Looked up from germline, CDR1 is LNHDA and CDR2 is SQIVND (reference sequence). In nucleotides, the CDR3 is TGTGCCAGTAGAAGGACTAGCGGGAGCCCTGGGGAGACCCAGTACTTC. This gives the protein CASRRTSGSPGETQYF.

Only one count was recorded for this clone. This chain joins TRBV7-3 and TRBJ1-1, with 9 bases matching TRBD1. This CDR3 spans 14 amino acids. The germline V gene has CDR1 SGHTA and CDR2 FQGTGA. Trimming at V came to 8 bases and at J to 4 bases, leaving 8 bases not matched to a gene. CDR3 sequence reads: CASGPGQGATEAFF. CDR3 nucleotide sequence: TGTGCCAGCGGGCCGGGACAGGGCGCCACTGAAGCTTTCTTT.

The chain employs TRBV6-1 and TRBJ2-7, with D possibly matching TRBD1 (7 bases). Trimming removed 5 bases from V and 4 bases from J, with 12 bases in between. Germline V gene lookup returns CDR1 MNHNS and CDR2 SASEGT. There are 13 residues in the CDR3. The CDR3 nucleotides read TGTGCCAGCAGTCTGGAGGGGGCGTACGAGCAGTACTTC. This gives the protein CASSLEGAYEQYF.

The genes are TRBV19 and TRBJ1-1, with D hard to call. Trimming took 1 base from V and 4 from J, leaving 10 bases between them. CDR1 and CDR2 from the germline V gene are LNHDA and SQIVND (reference sequence). CDR3 size: 14 residues. DNA of the CDR3: TGTGCCAGTAGTATAGCCCCAGGTCGCACTGAAGCTTTCTTT. Its protein product is CASSIAPGRTEAFF.

This chain joins TRBV11-1 and TRBJ2-2; D perhaps matches TRBD2 (7 bases). This CDR3 has 16 amino acids. Germline CDR1 and CDR2: SGHAT and FQDESV (reference sequence). Trimming removed 3 bases at V and 6 bases at J, with 17 bases between. CDR3 sequence: CASSFRRGRRAGELFF. The CDR3 nucleotides are TGTGCCAGCAGCTTCCGGCGGGGGCGGCGGGCCGGGGAGCTGTTTTTT.

V usage is TRBV19 and J usage is TRBJ1-5; D is unresolved. Looked up from germline, CDR1 is LNHDA and CDR2 is SQIVND (reference sequence). Trimming left V 4 bases short and J 4 bases short, with 8 bases between. The CDR3 totals 13 residues. The CDR3 region is CASSRAGNQPQHF. CDR3 coding DNA: TGTGCCAGTAGTAGAGCGGGAAATCAGCCCCAGCATTTT.

The chain carries TRBV6-5 and TRBJ1-1, with 7 bases matching TRBD1. Trimming cost V 3 bases and J 3 bases; bases outside gene matches: 4. Germline V gene sequence: CDR1 MNHEY, CDR2 SVGAGI. The CDR3 extends over 14 amino acids. The DNA of the CDR3 is TGTGCCAGCAGTTATACAGGGGCCGACACTGAAGCTTTCTTT. This sequence encodes CASSYTGADTEAFF.

The V and J genes are TRBV5-1 and TRBJ2-1; possible D gene TRBD2, 7 bases. V was cut by 4 bases and J by 0 bases, with 14 bases left in between. Germline-derived CDR1 and CDR2 are SGHRS and YFSETQ. This CDR3 is built from 16 residues. The CDR3 spells CASSPRGGSSYNEQFF. CDR3 coding DNA: TGCGCCAGCAGCCCGAGGGGGGGGAGCTCCTACAATGAGCAGTTCTTC.

The chain carries TRBV4-1 and TRBJ1-1, with 8 bases that match TRBD1. V shed 4 bases, J shed 3 bases, and the junction held 4 bases outside the gene matches. The CDR3 totals 14 residues. Germline V gene lookup returns CDR1 MGHRA and CDR2 YSYEKL. CDR3 bases: TGCGCCAGCAGCCTTCAACAGGGGGACACTGAAGCTTTCTTT. The encoded protein is CASSLQQGDTEAFF.

The chain recombines TRBV9 with TRBJ2-7; the match to TRBD1 covers 10 bases. Germline-derived CDR1 and CDR2 are SGDLS and YYNGEE. This CDR3 has 15 amino acids. The ends lost 3 bases at V and 2 bases at J; junction bases unmatched: 5. The CDR3 here is CASSARQGAPYEQYF. CDR3 in DNA: TGTGCCAGCAGCGCACGACAGGGGGCTCCCTACGAGCAGTACTTC.

The chain links TRBV5-1 to TRBJ1-1; D is undetermined. V was trimmed by 5 bases and J by 0 bases, leaving 8 bases between them. From germline, CDR1 is SGHRS and CDR2 YFSETQ. The CDR3 has 13 amino acids. The CDR3 nucleotides read TGCGCCAGCAGGACTACAGTGAACACTGAAGCTTTCTTT. It translates to CASRTTVNTEAFF.

The gene calls are TRBV19 and TRBJ1-1; no clear D. Deletions cut 3 bases from V and 1 base from J, with 12 bases between. This CDR3 has 15 residues. Germline CDR1 LNHDA, CDR2 SQIVND (reference sequence). The CDR3 sequence is CASSMPGSQNTEAFF. DNA for the CDR3: TGTGCCAGTAGTATGCCGGGTTCCCAGAACACTGAAGCTTTCTTT.

This clone was seen only once. The J gene is TRBJ2-7, the V gene TRBV14; D possibly corresponds to TRBD2 (5 bases). The CDR3 is 17 residues long. Trimming shortened V by 4 bases and J by 1 base, and 20 bases separated the two germline ends. Germline V gives CDR1 SGHDN, CDR2 FVKESK. The CDR3 nucleotides read TGTGCCAGCAGCCGGATCGGGCAGGACTCACGTTCCTACGAGCAGTACTTC. This translates into CASSRIGQDSRSYEQYF.

The chain recombines TRBV2 with TRBJ1-1; possible D gene TRBD1, 6 bases. This CDR3 comprises 13 residues. The V gene's germline CDR1 is SNHLY and CDR2 FYNNEI. Trimming took off 6 bases at V and 1 base at J, with 9 bases between the two ends. The CDR3 bases are TGTGCCAGCAGGCCGGGACAGAACACTGAAGCTTTCTTT. Translating gives CASRPGQNTEAFF.

This sequence joins TRBV6-5 and TRBJ1-3; TRBD1 is a possible D gene (5 bases). Per germline, CDR1 MNHEY and CDR2 SVGAGI. Trimming removed 2 bases from V and 0 bases from J, with 11 bases in between. The CDR3 sequence is 16 residues long. The CDR3 is CASSYGEGSSGNTIYF. CDR3 nucleotides: TGTGCCAGCAGTTACGGGGAGGGGAGCTCTGGAAACACCATATATTTT.

This clone has just a few counts. V is TRBV27 and J is TRBJ2-6; TRBD2 is a possible D gene (6 bases). Per germline, CDR1 MNHEY and CDR2 SMNVEV (reference sequence). Trimming pared 8 bases from V and 8 bases from J, leaving 16 bases between. CDR3 length: 14 residues. The CDR3 reads CASGLGDWTNVLTF. As DNA, the CDR3 is TGTGCCAGCGGCCTCGGGGACTGGACCAACGTCCTGACTTTC. The full variable domain, its missing parts supplied by reference TRBV27 and TRBJ2-6, is EAQVTQNPRYLITVTGKKLTVTCSQNMNHEYMSWYRQDPGLGLRQIYYSMNVEVTDKGDVPEGYKVSRKEKRNFPLILESPSPNQTSLYFCASGLGDWTNVLTFGAGSRLTVL.

V is TRBV6-5 and J is TRBJ2-5, with TRBD2 identical over 9 bases. Trimming removed 6 bases from V and 1 base from J; junction bases left unmatched: 6. Germline V gene sequence: CDR1 MNHEY, CDR2 SVGAGI. CDR3 length: 15 amino acids. Here the CDR3 DNA reads TGTGCCAGCAGGAGCGGGGGGACGATCCAAGAGACCCAGTACTTC. Protein: CASRSGGTIQETQYF.

This chain uses TRBV5-1 with TRBJ2-7; D not certain. The CDR3 has 12 amino acids. The germline gives CDR1 SGHRS, CDR2 YFSETQ. V was pared by 2 bases and J by 3 bases, with 6 bases between. The CDR3 bases are TGCGCCAGCAGCTTAAATAACTACGAGCAGTACTTC. This codes for CASSLNNYEQYF.

This clone occurred once. The DNA for the CDR3 is TGTGCCAGCAGCCGGACAGCGACTCGTCTGGGGGAGCTGTTTTTT. Encoded protein: CASSRTATRLGELFF. This rearrangement joins TRBV7-9 to TRBJ2-2; D perhaps matches TRBD1 (6 bases). Germline assignment: CDR1 SEHNR and CDR2 FQNEAQ (reference sequence). This CDR3 comprises 15 residues. Trimming stripped 5 bases from V and 8 bases from J, with 18 bases between.

This rearrangement joins TRBV19 to TRBJ2-6; the match to TRBD1 covers 7 bases. The ends lost 1 base at V and 0 bases at J; junction bases unmatched: 6. CDR1 and CDR2 from the germline V gene are LNHDA and SQIVND (reference sequence). The CDR3 spans 18 residues. CDR3 sequence: CASSIVWTGSSGANVLTF. For the CDR3, the DNA is TGTGCCAGTAGTATAGTTTGGACAGGAAGCTCTGGGGCCAACGTCCTGACTTTC.

The chain couples TRBV21-1 to TRBJ2-3; TRBD2 reflects the table's D call only, with no check against the DNA. TRBV21-1 is a listed pseudogene. The CDR3 is 18 amino acids. The chain's CDR3 is CASSKAGRAGGGTDTQYF. The CDR3 region has the DNA TGTGCCAGCAGCAAAGCAGGTCGGGCGGGAGGGGGCACAGATACGCAGTATTTT.

The gene calls are TRBV7-9 and TRBJ1-1; D unresolved. Germline CDR1 and CDR2: SEHNR and FQNEAQ (reference sequence). Trimming shortened V by 4 bases and J by 6 bases, and 9 bases separated the two germline ends. The CDR3 is 12 amino acids. CDR3 in amino acids: CASSSLSAEAFF. The CDR3, as DNA: TGTGCCAGCAGCTCGTTATCGGCTGAAGCTTTCTTT.

The CDR3 DNA reads as TGTGCCACTATGACAGGGAACACGCAGTATTTT. Protein product: CATMTGNTQYF. This chain joins TRBV6-1 and TRBJ2-3; 7 bases are shared with TRBD1. The germline gives CDR1 MNHNS, CDR2 SASEGT. The CDR3 is 11 amino acids. With 10 bases clipped from V and 9 bases from J, the junction kept 7 bases outside the gene matches.

The V and J genes are TRBV5-1 and TRBJ2-6; 8 nucleotides agree with TRBD1. V gave up 0 bases and J gave up 3 bases; unmatched junction bases: 8. Germline assignment: CDR1 SGHRS and CDR2 YFSETQ. CDR3 length: 18 residues. CDR3 in amino acids: CASSLAATGVGGANVLTF. As DNA, the CDR3 is TGCGCCAGCAGCTTGGCCGCGACAGGGGTCGGTGGGGCCAACGTCCTGACTTTC.

The chain is built from TRBV5-6 and TRBJ1-6, with 7 bases lining up with TRBD1. Germline CDR1 reads SGHDT; CDR2 reads YYEEEE. This CDR3 contains 15 residues. Trimming took 3 bases from V and 6 from J; bases not matched to a gene: 6. CDR3 region: CASSYRGQPNSPLHF. In DNA, the CDR3 is TGTGCCAGCAGCTACCGGGGACAGCCTAATTCACCCCTCCACTTT.

This chain joins TRBV6-1 and TRBJ2-2, with D hard to call. Trimming removed 8 bases at V and 7 bases at J, with 11 bases between. The CDR3 contains 12 residues. Germline values: CDR1 MNHNS, CDR2 SASEGT. The CDR3 DNA sequence: TGTGCCAGCTTCTTGTCGGTCGGGGAGCTGTTTTTT. Translating it yields CASFLSVGELFF.